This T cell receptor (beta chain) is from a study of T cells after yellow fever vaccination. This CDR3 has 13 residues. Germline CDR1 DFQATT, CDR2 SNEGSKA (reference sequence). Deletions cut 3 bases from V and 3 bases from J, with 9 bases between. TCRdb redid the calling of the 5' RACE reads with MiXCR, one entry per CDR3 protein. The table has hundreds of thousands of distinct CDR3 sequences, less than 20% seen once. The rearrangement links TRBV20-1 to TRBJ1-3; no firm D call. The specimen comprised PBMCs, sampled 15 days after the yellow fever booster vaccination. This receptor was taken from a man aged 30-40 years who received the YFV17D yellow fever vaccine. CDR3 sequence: CSASRGNGNTIYF. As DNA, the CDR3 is TGCAGTGCTAGCCGAGGGAATGGAAACACCATATATTTT.